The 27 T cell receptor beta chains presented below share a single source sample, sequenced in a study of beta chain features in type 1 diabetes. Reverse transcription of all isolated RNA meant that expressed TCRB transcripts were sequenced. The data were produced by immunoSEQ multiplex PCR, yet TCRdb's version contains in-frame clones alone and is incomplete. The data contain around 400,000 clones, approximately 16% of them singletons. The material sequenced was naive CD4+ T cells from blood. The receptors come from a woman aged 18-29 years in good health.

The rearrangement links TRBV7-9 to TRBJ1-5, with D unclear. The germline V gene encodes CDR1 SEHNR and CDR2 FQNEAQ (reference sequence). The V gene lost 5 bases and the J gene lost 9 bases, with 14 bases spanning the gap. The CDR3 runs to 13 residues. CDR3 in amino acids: CASSPGLSGPQHF. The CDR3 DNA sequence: TGTGCCAGCAGCCCCGGACTGTCCGGGCCCCAGCATTTT.

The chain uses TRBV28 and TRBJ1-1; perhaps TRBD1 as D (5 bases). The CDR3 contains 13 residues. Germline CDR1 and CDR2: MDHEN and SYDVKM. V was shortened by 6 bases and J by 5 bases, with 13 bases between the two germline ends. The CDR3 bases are TGTGCCAGCAGGAGGGGCGGGGGAACTGAAGCTTTCTTT. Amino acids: CASRRGGGTEAFF.

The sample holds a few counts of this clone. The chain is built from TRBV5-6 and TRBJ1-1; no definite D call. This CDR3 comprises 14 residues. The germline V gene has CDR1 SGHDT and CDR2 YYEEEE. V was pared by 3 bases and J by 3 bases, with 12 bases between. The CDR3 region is CASSSLEWHTEAFF. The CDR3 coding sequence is TGTGCCAGCAGCTCACTAGAGTGGCACACTGAAGCTTTCTTT. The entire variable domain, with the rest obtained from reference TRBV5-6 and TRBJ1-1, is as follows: DAGVTQSPTHLIKTRGQQVTLRCSPKSGHDTVSWYQQALGQGPQFIFQYYEEEERQRGNFPDRFSGHQFPNYSSELNVNALLLGDSALYLCASSSLEWHTEAFFGQGTRLTVV.

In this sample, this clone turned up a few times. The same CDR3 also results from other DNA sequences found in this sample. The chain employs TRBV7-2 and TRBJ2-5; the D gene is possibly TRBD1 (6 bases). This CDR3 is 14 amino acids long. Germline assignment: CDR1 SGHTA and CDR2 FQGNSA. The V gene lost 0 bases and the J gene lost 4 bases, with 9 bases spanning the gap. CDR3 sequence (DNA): TGTGCCAGCAGCTTAGCTGGCAGGGGAGAGACCCAGTACTTC. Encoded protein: CASSLAGRGETQYF. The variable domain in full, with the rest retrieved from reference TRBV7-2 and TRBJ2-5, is GAGVSQSPSNKVTEKGKDVELRCDPISGHTALYWYRQSLGQGLEFLIYFQGNSAPDKSGLPSDRFSAERTGGSVSTLTIQRTQQEDSAVYLCASSLAGRGETQYFGPGTRLLVL.

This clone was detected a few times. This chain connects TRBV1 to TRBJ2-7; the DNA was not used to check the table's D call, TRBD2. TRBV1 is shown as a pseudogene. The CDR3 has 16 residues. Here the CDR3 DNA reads TGCACCAGCAGCCAGAGTCAACTAGCGCTACTATACGAGCAGTACTTC. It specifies CTSSQSQLALLYEQYF.

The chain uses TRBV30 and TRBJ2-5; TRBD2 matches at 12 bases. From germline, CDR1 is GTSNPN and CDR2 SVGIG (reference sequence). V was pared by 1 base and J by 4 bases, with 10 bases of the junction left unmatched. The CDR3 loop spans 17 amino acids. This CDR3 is CAWSAGRLAGVVETQYF. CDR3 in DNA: TGTGCCTGGAGTGCCGGCCGACTAGCGGGAGTGGTAGAGACCCAGTACTTC.

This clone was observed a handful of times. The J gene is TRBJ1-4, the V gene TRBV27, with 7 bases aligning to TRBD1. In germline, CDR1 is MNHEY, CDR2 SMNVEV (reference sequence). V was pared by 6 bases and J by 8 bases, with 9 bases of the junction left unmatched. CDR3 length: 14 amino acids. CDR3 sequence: CASRTGYRGEKLFF. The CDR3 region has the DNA TGTGCCAGCAGGACAGGGTACCGAGGAGAAAAACTGTTTTTT.

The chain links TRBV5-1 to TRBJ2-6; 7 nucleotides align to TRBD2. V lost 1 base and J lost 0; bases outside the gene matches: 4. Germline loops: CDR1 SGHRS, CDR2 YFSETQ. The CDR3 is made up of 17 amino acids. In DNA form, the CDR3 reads TGCGCCAGCAGCTTGCTAGCGGCTATCTCTGGGGCCAACGTCCTGACTTTC. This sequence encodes CASSLLAAISGANVLTF.

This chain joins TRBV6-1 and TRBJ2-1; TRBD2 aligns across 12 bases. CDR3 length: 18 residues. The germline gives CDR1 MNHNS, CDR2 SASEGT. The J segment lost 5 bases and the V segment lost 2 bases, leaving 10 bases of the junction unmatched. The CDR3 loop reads CASSERPTSGRWHNEQFF. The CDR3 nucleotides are TGTGCCAGCAGTGAAAGGCCTACTAGCGGGAGGTGGCACAATGAGCAGTTCTTC.

In DNA, the CDR3 is TGCGCCAGCAGTCAACCGGGACAGGGGGCCGGAGGTAGCAATCAGCCCCAGCATTTT. It specifies CASSQPGQGAGGSNQPQHF. The V and J genes are TRBV23-1 and TRBJ1-5, with 12 nucleotides matching TRBD1. TRBV23-1 is recorded as an ORF, its role being uncertain. The CDR3 runs to 19 residues. V was clipped by 2 bases and J by 0 bases; unmatched bases: 8.

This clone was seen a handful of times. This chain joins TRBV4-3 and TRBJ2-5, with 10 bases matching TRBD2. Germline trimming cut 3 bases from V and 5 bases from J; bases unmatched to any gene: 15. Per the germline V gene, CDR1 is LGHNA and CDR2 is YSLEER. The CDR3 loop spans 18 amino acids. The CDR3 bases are TGCGCCAGCAGCCAGAGCGCCGGACTAGCGGTCCTAGGGGAGACCCAGTACTTC. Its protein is CASSQSAGLAVLGETQYF.

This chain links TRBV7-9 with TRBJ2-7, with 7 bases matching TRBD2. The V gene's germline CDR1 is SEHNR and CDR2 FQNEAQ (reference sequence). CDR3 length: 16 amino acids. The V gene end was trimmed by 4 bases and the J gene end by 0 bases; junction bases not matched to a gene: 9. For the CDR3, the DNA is TGTGCCAGCAGCTCCTCGGGTCTAGCGGCCTCCTACGAGCAGTACTTC. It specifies CASSSSGLAASYEQYF.

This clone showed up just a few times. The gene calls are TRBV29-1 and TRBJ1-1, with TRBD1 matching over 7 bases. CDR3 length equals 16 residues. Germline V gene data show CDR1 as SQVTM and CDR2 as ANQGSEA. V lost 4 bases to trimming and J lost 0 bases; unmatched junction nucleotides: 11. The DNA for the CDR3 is TGCAGCGTTGGAGTCTTAACAGGGGCGATGAACACTGAAGCTTTCTTT. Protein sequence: CSVGVLTGAMNTEAFF.

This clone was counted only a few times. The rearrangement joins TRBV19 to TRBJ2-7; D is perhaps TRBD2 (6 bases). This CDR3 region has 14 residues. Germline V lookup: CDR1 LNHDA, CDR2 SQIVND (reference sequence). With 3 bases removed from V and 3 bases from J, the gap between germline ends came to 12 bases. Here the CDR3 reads CASSIGSTSYEQYF. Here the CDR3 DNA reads TGTGCCAGTAGTATCGGCTCGACTAGCTACGAGCAGTACTTC.

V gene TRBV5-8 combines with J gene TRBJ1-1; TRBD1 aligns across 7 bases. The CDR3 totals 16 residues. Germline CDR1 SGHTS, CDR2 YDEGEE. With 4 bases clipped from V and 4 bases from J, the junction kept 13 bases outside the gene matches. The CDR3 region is CASSPRTGWGSTEAFF. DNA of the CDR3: TGTGCCAGCAGCCCGCGGACAGGTTGGGGGAGCACTGAAGCTTTCTTT. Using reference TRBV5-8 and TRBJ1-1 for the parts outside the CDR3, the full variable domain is EAGVTQSPTHLIKTRGQQATLRCSPISGHTSVYWYQQALGLGLQFLLWYDEGEERNRGNFPPRFSGRQFPNYSSELNVNALELEDSALYLCASSPRTGWGSTEAFFGQGTRLTVV.

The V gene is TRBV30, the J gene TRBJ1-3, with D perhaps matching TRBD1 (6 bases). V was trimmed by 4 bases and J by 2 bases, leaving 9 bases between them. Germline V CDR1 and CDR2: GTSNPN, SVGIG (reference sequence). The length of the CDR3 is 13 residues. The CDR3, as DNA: TGTGCCTGGAATACAGGGCCTGGAAACACCATATATTTT. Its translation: CAWNTGPGNTIYF.

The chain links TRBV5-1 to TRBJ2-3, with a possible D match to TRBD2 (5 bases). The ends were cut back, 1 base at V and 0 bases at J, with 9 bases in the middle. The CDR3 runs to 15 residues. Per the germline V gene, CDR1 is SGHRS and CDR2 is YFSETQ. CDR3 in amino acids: CASSLNGGSTDTQYF. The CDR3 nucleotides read TGCGCCAGCAGCTTGAACGGCGGGAGCACAGATACGCAGTATTTT.

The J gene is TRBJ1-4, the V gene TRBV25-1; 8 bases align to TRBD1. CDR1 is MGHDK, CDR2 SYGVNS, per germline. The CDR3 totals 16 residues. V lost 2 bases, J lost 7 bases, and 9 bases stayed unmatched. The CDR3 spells CASSELGQGAGEKLFF. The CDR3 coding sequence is TGTGCCAGCAGTGAACTGGGGCAGGGGGCTGGTGAAAAACTGTTTTTT.

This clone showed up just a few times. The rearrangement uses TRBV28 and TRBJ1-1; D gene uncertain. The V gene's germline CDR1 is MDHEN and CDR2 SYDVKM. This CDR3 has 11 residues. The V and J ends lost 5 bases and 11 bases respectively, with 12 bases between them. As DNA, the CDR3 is TGTGCCAGCAGTCGGGTTGGAGGGGCTTTCTTT. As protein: CASSRVGGAFF.

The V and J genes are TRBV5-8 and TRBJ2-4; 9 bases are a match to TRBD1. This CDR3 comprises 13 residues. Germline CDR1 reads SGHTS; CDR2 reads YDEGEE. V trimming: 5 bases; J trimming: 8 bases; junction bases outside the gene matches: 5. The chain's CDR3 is CASRTGGWDIQYF. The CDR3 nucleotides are TGTGCCAGCAGAACAGGGGGCTGGGACATTCAGTACTTC.

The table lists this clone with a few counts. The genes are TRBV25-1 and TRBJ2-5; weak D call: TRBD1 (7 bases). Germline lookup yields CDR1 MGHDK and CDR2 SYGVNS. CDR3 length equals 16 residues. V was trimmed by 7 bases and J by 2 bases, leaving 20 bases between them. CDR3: CASNKGARGGQETQYF. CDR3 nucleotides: TGTGCCAGCAACAAGGGGGCCAGGGGAGGACAAGAGACCCAGTACTTC.

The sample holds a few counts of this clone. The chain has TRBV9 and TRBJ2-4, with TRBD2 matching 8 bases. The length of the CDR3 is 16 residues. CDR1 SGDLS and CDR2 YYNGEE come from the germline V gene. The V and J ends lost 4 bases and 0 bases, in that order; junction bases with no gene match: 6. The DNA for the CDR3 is TGTGCCAGCAGCCCGGGACTAGAGCTAGCCAAAAACATTCAGTACTTC. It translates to CASSPGLELAKNIQYF.

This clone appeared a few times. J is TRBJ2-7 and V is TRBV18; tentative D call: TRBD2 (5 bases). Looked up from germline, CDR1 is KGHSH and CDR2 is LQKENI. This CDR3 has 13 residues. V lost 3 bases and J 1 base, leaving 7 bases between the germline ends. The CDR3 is CASSPPGSYEQYF. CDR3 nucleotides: TGTGCCAGCTCACCGCCGGGGTCCTACGAGCAGTACTTC.

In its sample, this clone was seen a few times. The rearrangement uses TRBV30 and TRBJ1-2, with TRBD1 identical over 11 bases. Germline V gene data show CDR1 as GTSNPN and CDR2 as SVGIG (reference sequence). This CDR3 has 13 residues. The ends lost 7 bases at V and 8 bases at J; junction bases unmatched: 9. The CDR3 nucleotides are TGTGCCTACCCGGACAGGGGGCAGTACGGCTACACCTTC. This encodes CAYPDRGQYGYTF.

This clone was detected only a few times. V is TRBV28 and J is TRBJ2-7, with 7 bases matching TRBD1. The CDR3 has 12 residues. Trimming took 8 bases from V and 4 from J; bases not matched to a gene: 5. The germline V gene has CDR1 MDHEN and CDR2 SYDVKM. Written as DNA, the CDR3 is TGTGCCAGCCTATCACAGGGGTACGAGCAGTACTTC. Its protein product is CASLSQGYEQYF.

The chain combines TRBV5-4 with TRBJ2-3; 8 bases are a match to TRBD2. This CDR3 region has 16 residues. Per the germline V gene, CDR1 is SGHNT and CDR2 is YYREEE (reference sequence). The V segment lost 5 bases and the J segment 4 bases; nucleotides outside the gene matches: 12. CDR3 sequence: CASRGTGREESDTQYF. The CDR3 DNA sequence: TGTGCCAGCAGGGGGACTGGGCGGGAGGAATCAGATACGCAGTATTTT.

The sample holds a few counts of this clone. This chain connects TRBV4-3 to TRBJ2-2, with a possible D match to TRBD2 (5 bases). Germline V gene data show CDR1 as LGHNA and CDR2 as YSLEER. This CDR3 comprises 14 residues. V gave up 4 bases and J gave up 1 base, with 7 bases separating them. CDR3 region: CASSRTRNTGELFF. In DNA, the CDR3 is TGCGCCAGCAGCCGAACTAGGAACACCGGGGAGCTGTTTTTT.